This T cell receptor beta chain came from a study of blood T cell repertoires in COVID-19. Study-wide context: Sites across the United States, Italy and Spain contributed samples from acute and convalescent COVID-19.

Original processing methods: Cell counts per sample came from amplifying reference gene primers. The assay was immunoSEQ multiplex PCR, and TCRdb's table has in-frame clones only and misses some. V and J calls and clone size come straight from that table; D and trimming were deduced from the DNA. Here the sample spans about 480,000 clones, roughly 88% being singletons. This receptor was taken from a woman aged 40 to 50 who had recovered from COVID-19. Input material: PBMCs or T cells enriched from blood (not recorded which).

CDR3 sequence: CASRGELAVYEQYF. CDR3 nucleotides: TGTGCCAGCAGGGGGGAACTAGCGGTGTACGAGCAGTACTTC. The J gene is TRBJ2-7, the V gene TRBV2, with 8 bases identical to TRBD2. The CDR3 has 14 residues. J gave up 4 bases and V 6 bases, and 8 bases lay outside the gene matches. Germline V gene sequence: CDR1 SNHLY, CDR2 FYNNEI. Supplemented by reference TRBV2 and TRBJ2-7, the full variable domain reads EPEVTQTPSHQVTQMGQEVILRCVPISNHLYFYWYRQILGQKVEFLVSFYNNEISEKSEIFDDQFSVERPDGSNFTLKIRSTKLEDSAMYFCASRGELAVYEQYFGPGTRLTVT.